This T cell receptor beta chain was identified during a study of blood T cells in healthy people across ages. Points from the study as a whole: The diversity estimates, figures obtained from one million T cells, were considered underestimates. In older individuals, TCR beta diversity per million T cells was lower, falling roughly linearly with age.

Collection of around 10 milliliters of peripheral blood was performed for each donor. The V gene lost 6 bases and the J gene lost 4 bases, with 22 bases spanning the gap. The CDR3 has 16 amino acids. The germline gives CDR1 DFQATT, CDR2 SNEGSKA (reference sequence). The table lists this clonotype with a few counts. Its cognate antigen is unknown. A second PCR of roughly 6 to 12 cycles used a sample-barcoded 5' primer and a J-beta primer mix. A 12-random-nucleotide template-switch adaptor tagged each cDNA molecule. TCRdb recomputed calls from the 5' RACE reads with MiXCR, one row per CDR3 protein. The table shows 650,000 to 1,000,000 distinct CDR3 sequences, with under 40% occurring only once.

The rearrangement joins TRBV20-1 to TRBJ1-5, with D possibly matching TRBD1 (6 bases). The origin of this receptor is a man younger than 35 in good health. The sample comprised blood. The CDR3 sequence is CSAGNRGLGENQPQHF. The CDR3 nucleotides are TGCAGTGCCGGGAATAGGGGGTTAGGGGAAAATCAGCCCCAGCATTTT.